This entry is about one T cell receptor beta chain. CDR3-region Arm-PCR and iRepertoire HTBI primers produced the TCR beta libraries. TCRdb redid the calling of the multiplex PCR reads with MiXCR, one entry per CDR3 protein. The sample lists about 200,000 distinct CDR3 sequences, around 19% occurring once. The sample's time point: newly diagnosed GD, antithyroid drugs for less than 3 months. Construction of the TCR library relied on RNA isolated from PBMCs. The data belong to a study of regulatory T cells in long-lasting Graves disease. Across the whole study: Duration of antithyroid drug therapy among newly diagnosed Graves' patients was under 3 months.

These data also featured in a second study, about T cells in Graves' hyperthyroidism and ophthalmopathy. That paper adds: Median prediction lead before ophthalmopathy onset was 5 to 7.5 months with the model.

Specimen: peripheral blood mononuclear cells (PBMCs), collected at new diagnosis, from a patient treated with antithyroid drugs. This TCR came from a woman younger than 45 with Graves disease.

The CDR3 region has the DNA TGTGCCAGCAGCCAAACAGGGGGCCAGGGCTACACCTTC. This translates into CASSQTGGQGYTF. The V gene is TRBV7-3, the J gene TRBJ1-2, with 9 bases that match TRBD1. This CDR3 has 13 residues. Per the germline V gene, CDR1 is SGHTA and CDR2 is FQGTGA. Germline trimming cut 5 bases from V and 8 bases from J; bases unmatched to any gene: 6.